This T cell receptor (beta chain) was sequenced during a study of blood T cells in healthy people across ages. This clonotype was counted at least ten times. It was with a sample-barcoded 5' primer and a J-beta primer mix that a second PCR of about 7 to 12 cycles was run. TCRdb passed the 5' RACE reads through MiXCR, listing each CDR3 protein once. The table shows 800,000 to 1,000,000 distinct CDR3 sequences, with around 48% occurring only once. Trimming took 5 bases from V and 4 from J; bases not matched to a gene: 3. This CDR3 is 14 amino acids long. The sequence came from a man aged 30 to 45 in good health. Sequencing input: blood. The chain couples TRBV12-3 or TRBV12-4 to TRBJ2-3; TRBD2 matches 10 bases. The CDR3 DNA follows: TGTGCCAGCAGTCGGACTAGCGGCCCAGATACGCAGTATTTT. Amino acids: CASSRTSGPDTQYF.